Here is one T cell receptor beta chain with its context. The antigen is unknown. Sequencing was performed with immunoSEQ multiplex PCR; in TCRdb, only in-frame clones are kept and a portion is missing. The repertoire has around 24,000 clones, approximately 80% of them found once; the top ten carry more than 20%. Time point specified: cycle 4 day 1 (C4D1), after 6 weeks of nivolumab. Patients all relapsed after autologous stem cell transplantation, and there was variation in brentuximab vedotin exposure. Complete response, partial response or progressive disease constituted the best responses recorded. This specimen comes from a study of PD-1 blockade in classical Hodgkin lymphoma. Across the study: Every 2 weeks, patients got 3 mg/kg intravenous nivolumab. Study conclusions and caveats: The study found complete responders had baseline diversity similar to newly diagnosed patients. Patients who began taking nivolumab under 1 year after ASCT were left out.

The CDR3 has 15 amino acids. Germline V gene data show CDR1 as MGHDK and CDR2 as SYGVNS. Trimming took 6 bases from V and 3 from J; bases not matched to a gene: 7. The sequence came from a human donor with classical Hodgkin lymphoma. The chain employs TRBV25-1 and TRBJ2-7, with 11 nucleotides matching TRBD2. Sequencing used peripheral blood mononuclear cells (PBMCs), obtained before the fourth cycle of nivolumab. CDR3 bases: TGTGCCAGCAGCAAGGCGGGACTAGCGGTCTACGAGCAGTACTTC. It specifies CASSKAGLAVYEQYF.